Many counts were recorded for the clone carrying this TCR beta chain. Its target is not known. Duration under 3 months, a NOSPECS grade of at least 4, and a Clinical Activity Score of at least 3 characterized the ophthalmopathy patients. Diagnosis rested on symptoms, serum thyroxine and TRAb, thyroid ultrasound, and orbital computed tomography. The data originate from a study of T cells in Graves' hyperthyroidism and ophthalmopathy. This CDR3 is built from 16 residues. Trimming pared 5 bases from V and 5 bases from J, leaving 21 bases between. The V gene's germline CDR1 is SGHVS and CDR2 FQNEAQ. Using RNA transcripts as the source, TCR beta CDR3 regions were amplified. Carried out on the TCR CDR3, a first-round RT-PCR used the HTBI primer set. TCRdb analysed the multiplex PCR reads with MiXCR anew, one entry per CDR3 protein. Of about 260,000 distinct CDR3 sequences in the sample, about 17% were seen once.

Whole-study results and caveats: In validation, the model predicted ophthalmopathy. These predictions came a median 6.5 months before onset. Blood also showed most of the thyroid clonotypes that were expanded above 0.001.

The rearrangement joins TRBV7-8 to TRBJ2-5, with TRBD1 as a possible D gene (5 bases). Sequenced material: blood. This clonotype originated in a woman between 18 and 29 years old with Graves' ophthalmopathy. The CDR3 coding sequence is TGTGCCAGCAGCCCCCCCGGGTGGCAGGGTTATGAGACCCAGTACTTC. Residues: CASSPPGWQGYETQYF.